This is a list of T cell receptor beta chains from one sample in a study of shared clonotypes between healthy human individuals. This table comes from immunoSEQ multiplex PCR, and its TCRdb copy is limited to in-frame clones, with some not included. Found here are fewer than 1.8 million clones, about 98.5% of them singletons; the top ten hold approximately 0.38%. What was sequenced was naive CD4+ T cells sorted from blood. Receptor source: a man aged 30 to 39 in good health. The CDR3 runs from the conserved cysteine through the conserved F or W. A D gene is named only where the DNA matches it firmly. Clone size, where shown, is once, few, many, or a class for clones that have expanded.

CASSDSGQPLRAFF,TGTGCCAGCAGTGACTCGGGACAGCCTCTCCGGGCTTTCTTT,TRBV6-4,.,TRBJ1-1,TRBD1
CASSRGLQKNTEAFF,TGCGCCAGCAGTCGGGGTCTACAAAAAAACACTGAAGCTTTCTTT,TRBV5-1,.,TRBJ1-1,.
CASSIQWGVETQYF,TGCGCCAGCAGCATCCAGTGGGGGGTAGAGACCCAGTACTTC,TRBV5-1,.,TRBJ2-5,.
CASSAASGYQETQYF,TGTGCCAGCAGCGCCGCAAGCGGGTACCAAGAGACCCAGTACTTC,TRBV9,.,TRBJ2-5,.
CASSEESGLAGLTYEQYF,TGTGCCAGCAGTGAAGAATCGGGACTAGCGGGCCTGACCTACGAGCAGTACTTC,TRBV6-1,once,TRBJ2-7,TRBD2
CASGGLAGYEQFF,TGCGCCAGCGGGGGACTAGCGGGATATGAGCAGTTCTTC,TRBV10-2,.,TRBJ2-1,TRBD2
CASRPIQVLVNTEAFF,TGTGCCAGCAGACCGATCCAGGTGCTGGTGAACACTGAAGCTTTCTTT,TRBV28,.,TRBJ1-1,.
CASSLGLAGVSYNEQFF,TGTGCCAGCAGTTTAGGACTAGCGGGAGTCTCCTACAATGAGCAGTTCTTC,TRBV5-5,.,TRBJ2-1,TRBD2
CASSIAGGAGTDTQYF,TGTGCCAGTAGTATAGCTGGCGGAGCTGGCACAGATACGCAGTATTTT,TRBV19,.,TRBJ2-3,.
CASSPRQRTWPTSGNSYNEQFF,TGTGCCAGCTCACCGAGACAACGTACTTGGCCTACTAGCGGTAACTCCTACAATGAGCAGTTCTTC,TRBV18,.,TRBJ2-1,TRBD2
CSVTDRGPTEAFF,TGCAGCGTTACGGACAGGGGGCCGACTGAAGCTTTCTTT,TRBV29-1,.,TRBJ1-1,TRBD1
CASSEVTGAGELFF,TGTGCCAGCAGCGAAGTGACAGGGGCCGGGGAGCTGTTTTTT,TRBV9,.,TRBJ2-2,TRBD1
CVFGGVHGTGELFF,TGTGTCTTTGGGGGGGTTCACGGCACCGGGGAGCTGTTTTTT,TRBV5-4,.,TRBJ2-2,TRBD2
CASGGGQWEGYTF,TGTGCCAGCGGAGGTGGGCAGTGGGAAGGCTACACCTTC,TRBV28,.,TRBJ1-2,.
CASTPRGTGLQPQHF,TGTGCCAGCACTCCGAGGGGGACAGGGCTTCAGCCCCAGCATTTT,TRBV28,.,TRBJ1-5,TRBD1
CASSLAGRFTTNEKLFF,TGTGCCAGCAGCTTAGCTGGTAGATTCACAACTAATGAAAAACTGTTTTTT,TRBV7-2,.,TRBJ1-4,.
CASSFRAGVYEQFF,TGTGCCAGCAGTTTTCGAGCGGGAGTTTATGAGCAGTTCTTC,TRBV6-9,.,TRBJ2-1,TRBD2
CASSGTREYNEQFF,TGTGCCAGCAGTGGGACTAGAGAATACAATGAGCAGTTCTTC,TRBV9,.,TRBJ2-1,TRBD2
CASSQDRWAGEGTGELFF,TGCGCCAGCAGCCAAGATCGATGGGCGGGAGAGGGCACCGGGGAGCTGTTTTTT,TRBV4-1,.,TRBJ2-2,TRBD2
CASRAGTGTFMTYEQYF,TGCGCCAGCAGAGCCGGGACAGGGACTTTTATGACCTACGAGCAGTACTTC,TRBV5-1,once,TRBJ2-7,TRBD1
CASIMGANYGYTF,TGTGCCAGCATAATGGGCGCTAACTATGGCTACACCTTC,TRBV6-1,.,TRBJ1-2,.
CASSFPTGSYTF,TGTGCCAGCAGTTTCCCGACAGGGAGCTACACCTTC,TRBV25-1,.,TRBJ1-2,TRBD1